These T cell receptor beta chains were read from a single sample in a study of human thymus T cells. Libraries were prepared by immunoSEQ multiplex PCR; TCRdb keeps only in-frame clonotypes and omits some of them. The sample records about 78,000 clones, just over 95% being singletons. The sequenced sample consisted of thymus tissue. These receptors all stem from a boy under three years old with a congenital heart defect but otherwise immunologically healthy. Both conserved end residues are trimmed from each CDR3. The order of the fields is D gene, J gene, V gene, CDR3 protein. The D gene is left open where the match is weak.

>.|TRBJ1-3|TRBV5-1
ASSLSDAGNTIY
>.|TRBJ1-1|TRBV4-1
ASSPLGSGLLNTEAF
>.|TRBJ2-3|TRBV5-6
ASSFSSGHTDTQY
>TRBD1|TRBJ1-2|TRBV6-1
ASRTGDYT
>.|TRBJ1-1|TRBV7-9
ASSFQEAF
>TRBD1|TRBJ2-1|TRBV19
ASSTGPPGTGGPNEQF
>.|TRBJ2-3|TRBV27
ASSFLMLGYTVRLDTQY
>.|TRBJ2-1|TRBV5-1
ASSQLNEQF
>TRBD1|TRBJ1-2|TRBV30
AWTLPIWTGGNYGYT
>TRBD2|TRBJ2-7|TRBV13
ASSPLGGLADFSYEQY
>.|TRBJ2-5|TRBV6-1
ASRTTVTEGKTQY
>.|TRBJ2-3|TRBV9
ASSVGEWVADTQY
>TRBD1|TRBJ1-2|TRBV11-2
ASSPRQGVEYGYT
>.|TRBJ2-5|TRBV21-1
ASSKLVDLGETQY
>TRBD2|TRBJ2-5|TRBV29-1
SVRLALVQETQY
>TRBD1|TRBJ1-2|TRBV19
ASSRSTGGLLAYGYT
>TRBD1|TRBJ1-2|TRBV30
AWSPIPGQGTYGYT
>.|TRBJ1-1|TRBV19
ASSLKAEGWGMNTEAF
>.|TRBJ1-2|TRBV12-5
ASGSPTGPYGYT
>.|TRBJ2-7|TRBV4-1
ASSRKSMSRLSYEQY
>TRBD2|TRBJ2-1|TRBV4-2
ASSQELAGVSYNEQF
>.|TRBJ1-2|TRBV7-9
ASSLDFFPLFRRGYT
>TRBD1|TRBJ2-7|TRBV5-1
ASSLSGQGPHEQY
>.|TRBJ2-3|TRBV7-2
ASSRDIWTDTQY
>.|TRBJ1-1|TRBV27
ASIPPSNGRATNTEAF
>TRBD1|TRBJ2-2|TRBV7-9
ASSSRERDRACTGELF
>TRBD2|TRBJ2-3|TRBV11-2
ASSLSRLAGDAADTQY
>.|TRBJ2-4|TRBV28
ASSRQETKNIQY
>.|TRBJ1-6|TRBV25-1
ASSESIAGHNSPLH
>.|TRBJ1-5|TRBV10-2
ASSEAGKRFRKQPQH
>.|TRBJ2-7|TRBV11-3
ASSLEASGGSYEQY
>TRBD2|TRBJ2-1|TRBV12-5
ASGLAGDENNEQF
>.|TRBJ1-2|TRBV27
ASSLGQGGGGYT
>.|TRBJ1-1|TRBV18
ASSPSLGGGDTEAF
>TRBD1|TRBJ1-5|TRBV28
ASSHRQGESNQPQH
>.|TRBJ2-3|TRBV14
ASSTLDRTDTQY
>.|TRBJ1-1|TRBV10-3
AISDHGRPMNTEAF
>.|TRBJ1-1|TRBV9
ASSVSGRTEAF
>.|TRBJ1-5|TRBV6-1
ATHSQPQH
>.|TRBJ2-1|TRBV15
ATSRDHLPWDNEQF
>.|TRBJ2-7|TRBV2
ASSEASRSSYEQY
>.|TRBJ2-1|TRBV9
ASSSAQAGALRNEQF
>.|TRBJ2-1|TRBV28
ASSPALAPNEQF
>.|TRBJ2-1|TRBV5-1
ASSYGSSYNEQF
>.|TRBJ1-6|TRBV19
ASSIRDGQSKGGSPLH
>TRBD1|TRBJ1-4|TRBV19
ASSTRTGGGLTNEKLF
>.|TRBJ2-7|TRBV27
ASSFHRGQEGRSYEQY
>TRBD1|TRBJ2-1|TRBV19
ASRATGGRMGNNEQF
>.|TRBJ2-5|TRBV7-4
ASSLREETQY
>.|TRBJ1-2|TRBV9
ASSFYRTYGYT
>TRBD1|TRBJ2-7|TRBV4-1
ASSPRPGTGGVGPYEQY